The rows below give T cell receptor beta chains drawn from one sample of a study of blood T cell repertoires in COVID-19. The data were produced by immunoSEQ multiplex PCR, yet TCRdb's version contains in-frame clones alone and is incomplete. The sample includes about 87,000 clones, roughly 88% of them seen just once. Specimen: peripheral blood. All receptors come from a woman at least 80 years old with COVID-19, enrolled during active disease. Both conserved end residues are part of each CDR3. The D gene is left open where the match is weak. Size is omitted from some rows. Given values are once, few, many or a class for expanded clones.

D	V	J	size	DNA	CDR3
TRBD1	TRBV16	TRBJ2-3	-	TGTGCCAGCAGCCCTCCGGGACAGGGTAAAGATACGCAGTATTTT	CASSPPGQGKDTQYF
TRBD1	TRBV3-1/TRBV3-2	TRBJ2-7	-	TGTGCCAGCAGCCCTCCGGGACAGGGGGCCCACGAGCAGTACTTC	CASSPPGQGAHEQYF
-	TRBV2	TRBJ2-5	-	TGTGCCAGCAGCCCCAGACTAAGACAAGAGACCCAGTACTTC	CASSPRLRQETQYF
TRBD1	TRBV7-3	TRBJ2-3	-	TGTGCCAGCAGCCTTGGGACAGGGGTCACAGATACGCAGTATTTT	CASSLGTGVTDTQYF
-	TRBV7-9	TRBJ2-7	-	TGTGCCAGCAGCCGCAGGGCCGACCTCTACGAGCAGTACTTC	CASSRRADLYEQYF
-	TRBV19	TRBJ2-4	-	TGTGCCTCTCCAAACATTCAGTACTTC	CASPNIQYF
TRBD1	TRBV27	TRBJ2-3	-	TGTGCCAGTAGGGGGCGGGTAAGCTTCACAGATACGCAGTATTTT	CASRGRVSFTDTQYF
TRBD2	TRBV19	TRBJ2-1	-	TGTGCCAGTAGTATACTAGCGGCCTCCTACAATGAGCAGTTCTTC	CASSILAASYNEQFF
TRBD2	TRBV7-3	TRBJ2-3	-	TGTGCCAGCAGCTCTCGGGTGGGGCGGGGGTACACAGATACGCAGTATTTT	CASSSRVGRGYTDTQYF
-	TRBV21-1	TRBJ1-1	-	TGTGCCAGCAGCCAGAACACTGAAGCTTTCTTT	CASSQNTEAFF
-	TRBV5-1	TRBJ2-3	-	TGCGCCAGCAGCCCCCAACAGGGCCTTACAGATACGCAGTATTTT	CASSPQQGLTDTQYF
-	TRBV18	TRBJ2-3	-	TGTGCCAGCTCACCATATCTTACAGGGCTGTCCACAGATACGCAGTATTTT	CASSPYLTGLSTDTQYF
TRBD2	TRBV7-6	TRBJ2-5	-	TGTGCCAGCAGCTTGGGGGGGTTTTTAGCGGAGACCCAGTACTTC	CASSLGGFLAETQYF
TRBD1	TRBV7-9	TRBJ1-2	-	TGTGCCAGCAGCCCCACAGGGGACACCTATGGCTACACCTTC	CASSPTGDTYGYTF
-	TRBV2	TRBJ1-6	-	TGTGCCAGCAGTACCCAGGGGTCCTATAATTCACCCCTCCACTTT	CASSTQGSYNSPLHF
TRBD2	TRBV3-1/TRBV3-2	TRBJ2-7	-	TGTGCCAGCAGCCAAGATACCGGGACTAGCGGCGTCTACGAGCAGTACTTC	CASSQDTGTSGVYEQYF
TRBD1	TRBV12-3/TRBV12-4	TRBJ1-4	-	TGTGCCAGCAGTACGACAGGGAATGAAAAACTGTTTTTT	CASSTTGNEKLFF
TRBD2	TRBV13	TRBJ2-7	-	TGTGCCAGCAGCTTCGGCGGGGGATCCTACGAGCAGTACTTC	CASSFGGGSYEQYF
TRBD1	TRBV9	TRBJ2-3	-	TGTGCCAGCAGCGAAGGACAGGGCTGGACAGATACGCAGTATTTT	CASSEGQGWTDTQYF
-	TRBV7-9	TRBJ1-3	-	TGTGCCAGCAGCTTAAAAGGATGGGGGCTACAAGGGGACACCATATATTTT	CASSLKGWGLQGDTIYF
-	TRBV7-2	TRBJ1-2	-	TGTGCCAGCACCCCGTCCGGGGGGGGGTCTAACTATGGCTACACCTTC	CASTPSGGGSNYGYTF
TRBD1	TRBV7-9	TRBJ1-1	-	TGTGCCAGCAGCCCAGGGGGACACCCGAACACTGAAGCTTTCTTT	CASSPGGHPNTEAFF
TRBD2	TRBV5-6	TRBJ2-5	-	TGTGCCAGCAGCCCCATGGGGAGGGTGTACCAAGAGACCCAGTACTTC	CASSPMGRVYQETQYF
-	TRBV29-1	TRBJ1-2	-	TGCAGCGTTGGGGAGAACTATGGCTACACCTTC	CSVGENYGYTF
-	TRBV6-6	TRBJ2-3	once	TGTGCCAGCAAGGGGGATTGGGGGTACACAGATACGCAGTATTTT	CASKGDWGYTDTQYF